A selection of T cell receptor beta chains follows, all from one sample in a study of T cell responses to AZD1222 COVID-19 vaccine. The table came from immunoSEQ multiplex PCR; TCRdb's copy has only in-frame clones and leaves some out. The sample lists some 130,000 clones; approximately 83% were seen once. The sample in question was peripheral blood, obtained on day 0 of AZD1222 vaccination. The receptors were gathered from an adult in good health. CDR3s include the opening cysteine and the closing phenylalanine or tryptophan. Fields, in order: clone size, D gene, J gene, V gene, CDR3 DNA, CDR3 protein. The D gene is left open where the match is weak. Clone size is stated in some rows and not others, as once, few, many or a class when expanded.

. | . | TRBJ1-5 | TRBV2 | TGTGCCAGCAGTGAATACTCCACATATCAGCCCCAGCATTTT | CASSEYSTYQPQHF
. | . | TRBJ2-7 | TRBV18 | TGTGCCAGCTCACAGGGACAATTCTACGAGCAGTACTTC | CASSQGQFYEQYF
. | . | TRBJ1-1 | TRBV20-1 | TGCAGTGCTACGGATAACACTGAAGCTTTCTTT | CSATDNTEAFF
. | TRBD2 | TRBJ2-5 | TRBV18 | TGTGCCAGCTCACCTGGACTAGCGGGAGGAGAGACCCAGTACTTC | CASSPGLAGGETQYF
once | . | TRBJ2-1 | TRBV30 | TGTGCCTGCAATAGAGGGGTTGGGAATGAGCAGTTCTTC | CACNRGVGNEQFF
. | TRBD1 | TRBJ1-5 | TRBV11-2 | TGTGCCAGCAGCTTAGATCTGGGCAGGGGGGAACGTCAGCCCCAGCATTTT | CASSLDLGRGERQPQHF
. | . | TRBJ1-5 | TRBV19 | TGTGCCAGTAGCTTTGTGGACAGCCGCAATCAGCCCCAGCATTTT | CASSFVDSRNQPQHF
few | TRBD1 | TRBJ2-7 | TRBV5-4 | TGTGCCAGCAGATCCTCCGGGACAGGGCGATACGAGCAGTACTTC | CASRSSGTGRYEQYF
once | TRBD1 | TRBJ1-4 | TRBV7-2 | TGTGCCATCAGACAGGGAAGTGTTGAAAAACTGTTTTTT | CAIRQGSVEKLFF
. | . | TRBJ1-1 | TRBV5-8 | TGTGCCAGCCTCGGGGCGAACAGGGTACGGGGCACTGAAGCTTTCTTT | CASLGANRVRGTEAFF
. | TRBD1 | TRBJ1-6 | TRBV19 | TGTGCCAGTAGACCGGGACAGAAGAATTCACCCCTCCACTTT | CASRPGQKNSPLHF
. | . | TRBJ2-3 | TRBV24-1 | TGTGCCACCAGTGACCGGAACACAGATACGCAGTATTTT | CATSDRNTDTQYF
. | . | TRBJ1-3 | TRBV6-5 | TGTGCCAGCAGTTATGTTGCTACGGGAAACACCATATATTTT | CASSYVATGNTIYF
. | TRBD1 | TRBJ1-2 | TRBV11-2 | TGTGCCAGCAGCTATGCCATGGGACAGTGGAACTATGGCTACACCTTC | CASSYAMGQWNYGYTF
. | TRBD1 | TRBJ1-3 | TRBV7-9 | TGTGCCAGCAGCTTAGCACCGGGGACAGGGAGCGGAAACACCATATATTTT | CASSLAPGTGSGNTIYF
few | TRBD2 | TRBJ2-3 | TRBV3-1/TRBV3-2 | TGTGCCAGCAGCCAAGGCGGGGGGGCCGATACGCAGTATTTT | CASSQGGGADTQYF
. | . | TRBJ1-1 | TRBV19 | TGTGCCAGTAGTATCAGAGGGGTGGTCAACACTGAAGCTTTCTTT | CASSIRGVVNTEAFF
. | TRBD2 | TRBJ2-7 | TRBV5-1 | TGCGCCAGCAGCCCGGGGGAGGGGATTAGGTTCGAGCAGTACTTC | CASSPGEGIRFEQYF
. | . | TRBJ2-2 | TRBV7-9 | TGTGCCAGCAGCTTAGCAGGGCCCCCCGGGGAGCTGTTTTTT | CASSLAGPPGELFF
. | . | TRBJ2-7 | TRBV5-1 | TGCGCCAGCAGCTTGGTCGGGGTCGAAGACGAGCAGTACTTC | CASSLVGVEDEQYF
. | . | TRBJ1-4 | TRBV19 | TGTGCCAGTAGTGAAGGACACGCAACTAATGAAAAACTGTTTTTT | CASSEGHATNEKLFF
once | . | TRBJ1-1 | TRBV19 | TGTGCCAGTAGTACTGGGCTTTTGAACACTGAAGCTTTCTTT | CASSTGLLNTEAFF
few | . | TRBJ1-2 | TRBV6-6 | TGTGCCAGCAGTTACCCCGGGGGCGACTATGGCTACACCTTC | CASSYPGGDYGYTF
. | TRBD2 | TRBJ2-5 | TRBV5-4 | TGTGCCAGCAGTCTAGCGGGGGGGCGGGAGACCCAGTACTTC | CASSLAGGRETQYF
. | TRBD1 | TRBJ2-7 | TRBV18 | TGTGCCAGCTCACCGGGACAGGTCCCCCCCTACGAGCAGTACTTC | CASSPGQVPPYEQYF
. | . | TRBJ1-1 | TRBV19 | TGTGCCAGTAGTATTAGTATCGATGGCGTTGAAGCTTTCTTT | CASSISIDGVEAFF
. | . | TRBJ2-2 | TRBV9 | TGTGCCAGCAGCGTAGGAAGGACGACTGTCGGGGAGCTGTTTTTT | CASSVGRTTVGELFF
. | TRBD2 | TRBJ2-3 | TRBV19 | TGTGCCAGTAGTATATGGCTAGCGGAGGACACAGATACGCAGTATTTT | CASSIWLAEDTDTQYF
. | . | TRBJ1-4 | TRBV6-5 | TGTGCCAGCAGTTACTCCCCCTATGCAACTAATGAAAAACTGTTTTTT | CASSYSPYATNEKLFF
. | . | TRBJ2-3 | TRBV7-2 | TGTGCTTTTTCGAGCACCCGAGGGGCAGATACGCAGTATTTT | CAFSSTRGADTQYF
. | . | TRBJ2-5 | TRBV7-2 | TGTGCCAGCAGCGGCGGGACTCAAGAGACCCAGTACTTC | CASSGGTQETQYF
. | . | TRBJ1-4 | TRBV7-6 | TGTGCCAGCAGCCCCCTGCTACAAGCAACTAATGAAAAACTGTTTTTT | CASSPLLQATNEKLFF
once | TRBD1 | TRBJ2-6 | TRBV18 | TGTGCCAGCTCACCCCAAGGACAGGGGTTATCTGGGGCCAACGTCCTGACTTTC | CASSPQGQGLSGANVLTF
once | . | TRBJ2-1 | TRBV4-3 | TGCGCCAGCAGCCTCCACACGGATGGCGAGCAGTTCTTC | CASSLHTDGEQFF
. | TRBD2 | TRBJ2-7 | TRBV5-1 | TGCGCCAGCAGCTTGTCTAGCGGGGATCGCTACGAGCAGTACTTC | CASSLSSGDRYEQYF
. | . | TRBJ1-5 | TRBV5-1 | TGCGCCAGCAGCTGGGGGACGGATAGCAATCAGCCCCAGCATTTT | CASSWGTDSNQPQHF
. | . | TRBJ2-7 | TRBV25-1 | TGTGCCAGCAGTGAAGACGTCCACGAGCAGTACTTC | CASSEDVHEQYF
. | . | TRBJ2-3 | TRBV7-2 | TGTGCCAGCGTTCCTACGCCCGGGCCCCCCCAGGATACGCAGTATTTT | CASVPTPGPPQDTQYF
few | TRBD1 | TRBJ1-6 | TRBV7-2 | TGTGCCAGCAGCCGTGGGGACAGGAGAAGTTCACCCCTCCACTTT | CASSRGDRRSSPLHF
. | TRBD2 | TRBJ2-1 | TRBV2 | TGTGCCGGTAGGGGGACTAGCGGGAGGGCAGGTGAGCAGTTCTTC | CAGRGTSGRAGEQFF